This record covers a single T cell receptor beta chain. Its antigen remains unidentified. It has no much larger one-base neighbor in the sample; base qualities were not kept. The library was obtained by the immunoSEQ multiplex PCR assay. In the source study's methods: A statistical classification framework was developed to diagnose cytomegalovirus status using the catalog of TCR beta chain sequences. TCRdb holds this immuneACCESS table with in-frame rearrangements only. Some clones are missing; in checked studies, unresolved V genes explain under half, and the rest has no known cause. The V and J calls and clone size are taken from that table; D and trimming were inferred from the DNA. A total of roughly 48,000 clones appear in this sample, approximately 85% of them only once. The ten largest clones add up to about 7% of the sample. This entry comes from a study of cytomegalovirus exposure and HLA in healthy donors (dated by TCRdb to the late 2010s). A note on the overall study: According to a later analysis, one platform produced both the approximately 110 validation repertoires and the 720 or so repertoires of the first cohort. The aim of the study was to test whether cataloging public T cell receptors could identify signatures of past pathogen exposure. Along with the approximately 600-subject first cohort, a separate validation cohort of around 120 different subjects was used. The study combined high-throughput TCR immunosequencing, statistical association of individual TCRs with disease status, and machine learning to predict cytomegalovirus infection status. The full study reports these points: A later analysis found that TCRs clustered in the first cohort also tended to co-occur in the roughly 120 validation repertoires, with more than 90% of cluster scores above 0. A later analysis lacked HLA typing for the validation cohort, so it scored co-occurrence in that cohort across all 110 or so repertoires. In vitro tests confirmed that a few of the cytomegalovirus-associated TCR beta chains recognize cytomegalovirus antigens. The classifier was reported to diagnose cytomegalovirus status with high specificity and sensitivity in both the original and validation cohorts. The study gave a list of under 200 TCR beta chains associated with cytomegalovirus. According to the authors, the approach could potentially be generalized to other disease states and immunological phenotypes. Across donors, most TCR sequences were observed very rarely, whereas some public TCRs were present in many individuals.

Sequences MNHNY (CDR1) and SVGAGI (CDR2) are obtained from the germline V gene (reference sequence). Trimming removed 6 bases from V and 2 bases from J; the gene matches leave 4 bases unexplained. The CDR3 has 14 amino acids, counting the end cysteine and phenylalanine. Of the read, only the CDR3 DNA is kept; its 42 bases are in frame from base 1. The donors belonged to the validation cohort of approximately 130 subjects, which was separate from the roughly 700-subject first cohort. The sequence came from a woman aged 25 to 45 in good health and CMV-seronegative. The chain is assembled from TRBV6-6 and TRBJ2-1, with 7 bases in between that match TRBD2. Material: PBMCs. The CDR3 sequence is CASRWEGTYNEQFF. The bases are TGTGCCAGCAGGTGGGAGGGGACCTACAATGAGCAGTTCTTC.